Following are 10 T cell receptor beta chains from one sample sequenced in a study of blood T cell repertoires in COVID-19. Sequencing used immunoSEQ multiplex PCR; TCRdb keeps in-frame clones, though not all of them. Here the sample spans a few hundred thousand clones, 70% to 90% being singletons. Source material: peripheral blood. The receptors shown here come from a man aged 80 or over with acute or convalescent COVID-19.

This chain's CDR3 is CASSLGDRRTEAFF. The DNA for the CDR3 is TGTGCCAGCAGCTTAGGGGACAGGAGGACTGAAGCTTTCTTT. The chain recombines TRBV7-3 with TRBJ1-1, with 8 bases identical to TRBD1. Per germline, CDR1 SGHTA and CDR2 FQGTGA. Trimming took 2 bases from V and 5 from J; bases not matched to a gene: 4. This CDR3 spans 14 amino acids.

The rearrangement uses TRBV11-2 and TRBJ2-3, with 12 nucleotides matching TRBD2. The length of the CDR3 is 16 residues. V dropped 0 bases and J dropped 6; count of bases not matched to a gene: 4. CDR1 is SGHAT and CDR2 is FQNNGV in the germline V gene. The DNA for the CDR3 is TGTGCCAGCAGCTTAGAGACTAGCGGGAGTACCGATACGCAGTATTTT. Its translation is CASSLETSGSTDTQYF.

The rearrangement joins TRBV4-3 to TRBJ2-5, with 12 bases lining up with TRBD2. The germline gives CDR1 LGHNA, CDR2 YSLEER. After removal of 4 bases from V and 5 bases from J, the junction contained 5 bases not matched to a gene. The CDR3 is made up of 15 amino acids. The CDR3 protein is CASSPGLAGTETQYF. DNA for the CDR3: TGCGCCAGCAGCCCTGGACTAGCGGGAACTGAGACCCAGTACTTC.

CDR3 nucleotide sequence: TGTGCCAGCAGTGTTAGCGGCTACGAGCAGTACTTC. Amino acid sequence: CASSVSGYEQYF. J is TRBJ2-7 and V is TRBV6-6, with D possibly matching TRBD2 (6 bases). The germline CDR1 and CDR2 sequences are MNHNY and SVGAGI (reference sequence). Between the trimmed V and J ends, which lost 5 bases and 3 bases, there was a span of 8 bases. The CDR3 sequence is 12 residues long.

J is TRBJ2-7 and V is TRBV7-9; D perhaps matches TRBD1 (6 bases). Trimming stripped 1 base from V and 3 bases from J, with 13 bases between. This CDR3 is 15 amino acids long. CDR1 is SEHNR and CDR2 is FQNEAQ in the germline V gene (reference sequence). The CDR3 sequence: CASSLDQGIYYEQYF. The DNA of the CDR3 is TGTGCCAGCAGCTTAGATCAGGGGATTTACTACGAGCAGTACTTC. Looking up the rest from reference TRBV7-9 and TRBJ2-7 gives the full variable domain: DTGVSQNPRHKITKRGQNVTFRCDPISEHNRLYWYRQTLGQGPEFLTYFQNEAQLEKSRLLSDRFSAERPKGSFSTLEIQRTEQGDSAMYLCASSLDQGIYYEQYFGPGTRLTVT.

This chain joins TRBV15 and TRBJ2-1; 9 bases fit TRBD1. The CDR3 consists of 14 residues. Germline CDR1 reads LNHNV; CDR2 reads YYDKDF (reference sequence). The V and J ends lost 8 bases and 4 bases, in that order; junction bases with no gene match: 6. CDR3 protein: CATAWTGVYNEQFF. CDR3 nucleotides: TGTGCCACCGCCTGGACAGGGGTATACAATGAGCAGTTCTTC. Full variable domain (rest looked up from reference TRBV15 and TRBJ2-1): DAMVIQNPRYQVTQFGKPVTLSCSQTLNHNVMYWYQQKSSQAPKLLFHYYDKDFNNEADTPDNFQSRRPNTSFCFLDIRSPGLGDTAMYLCATAWTGVYNEQFFGPGTRLTVL.

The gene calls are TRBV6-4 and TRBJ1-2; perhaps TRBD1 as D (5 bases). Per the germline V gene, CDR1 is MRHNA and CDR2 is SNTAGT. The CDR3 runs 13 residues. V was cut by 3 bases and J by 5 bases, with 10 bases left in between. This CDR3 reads CASSDYRSYGYTF. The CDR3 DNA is TGTGCCAGCAGTGATTACAGGAGTTATGGCTACACCTTC.

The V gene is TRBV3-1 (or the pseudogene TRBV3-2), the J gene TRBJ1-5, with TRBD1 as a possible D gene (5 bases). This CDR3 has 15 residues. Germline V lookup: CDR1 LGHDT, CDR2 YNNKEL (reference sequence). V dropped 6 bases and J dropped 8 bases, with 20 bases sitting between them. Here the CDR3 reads CASSRLETVAKPQHF. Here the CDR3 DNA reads TGTGCCAGCAGTCGCTTGGAGACAGTGGCTAAGCCCCAGCATTTT.

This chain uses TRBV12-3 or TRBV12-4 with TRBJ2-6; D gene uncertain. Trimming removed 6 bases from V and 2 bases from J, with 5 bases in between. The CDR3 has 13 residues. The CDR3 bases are TGTGCCAGCAGCCCGGCTGGGGCCAACGTCCTGACTTTC. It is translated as CASSPAGANVLTF.

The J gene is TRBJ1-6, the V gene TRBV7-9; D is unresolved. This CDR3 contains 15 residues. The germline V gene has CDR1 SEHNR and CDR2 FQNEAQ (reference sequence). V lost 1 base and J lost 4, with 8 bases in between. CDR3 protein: CASSLGLPYNSPLHF. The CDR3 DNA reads TGTGCCAGCAGCTTAGGTCTACCTTATAATTCACCCCTCCACTTT.